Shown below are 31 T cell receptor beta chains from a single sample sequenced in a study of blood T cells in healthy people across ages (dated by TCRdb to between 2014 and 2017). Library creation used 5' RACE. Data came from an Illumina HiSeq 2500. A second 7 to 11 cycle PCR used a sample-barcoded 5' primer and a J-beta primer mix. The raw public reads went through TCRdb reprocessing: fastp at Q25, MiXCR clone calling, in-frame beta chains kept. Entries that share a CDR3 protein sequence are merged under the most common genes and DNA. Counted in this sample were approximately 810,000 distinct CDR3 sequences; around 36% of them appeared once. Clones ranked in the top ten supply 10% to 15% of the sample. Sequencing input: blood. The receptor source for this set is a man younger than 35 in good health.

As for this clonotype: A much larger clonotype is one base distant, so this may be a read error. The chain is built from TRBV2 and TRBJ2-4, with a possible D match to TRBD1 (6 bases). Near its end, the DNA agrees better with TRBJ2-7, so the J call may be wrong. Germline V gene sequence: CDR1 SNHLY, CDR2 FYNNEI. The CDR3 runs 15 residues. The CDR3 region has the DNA TGTGCCAGCAGTAGCACGGACAGTACCTTCTACGAGCAGTACTTC. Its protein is CASSSTDSTFYEQYF.

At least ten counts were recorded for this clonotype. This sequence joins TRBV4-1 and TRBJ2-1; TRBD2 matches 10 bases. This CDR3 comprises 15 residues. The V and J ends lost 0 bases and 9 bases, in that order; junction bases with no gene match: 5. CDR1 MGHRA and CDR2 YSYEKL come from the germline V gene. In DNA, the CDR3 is TGCGCCAGCAGCCAAGATAGGCTAGCGGGGGTTGAGCAGTTCTTC. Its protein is CASSQDRLAGVEQFF.

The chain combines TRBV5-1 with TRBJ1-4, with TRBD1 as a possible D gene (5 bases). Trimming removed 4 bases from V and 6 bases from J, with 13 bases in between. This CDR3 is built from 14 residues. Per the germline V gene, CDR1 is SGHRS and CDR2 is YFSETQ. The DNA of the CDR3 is TGCGCCAGCAGCCAAATTGGGGGTGATGAAAAACTGTTTTTT. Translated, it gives CASSQIGGDEKLFF.

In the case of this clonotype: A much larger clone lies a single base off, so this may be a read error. The CDR3 is CASSVGGCGYTF. CDR3 DNA: TGTGCCAGCAGTGTAGGGGGGTGTGGCTACACCTTC. This chain uses TRBV28 with TRBJ1-2; TRBD1 might be the D (6 bases). Trimming removed 5 bases from V and 7 bases from J, with 11 bases in between. The CDR3 length is 12 residues. Germline CDR1 MDHEN, CDR2 SYDVKM.

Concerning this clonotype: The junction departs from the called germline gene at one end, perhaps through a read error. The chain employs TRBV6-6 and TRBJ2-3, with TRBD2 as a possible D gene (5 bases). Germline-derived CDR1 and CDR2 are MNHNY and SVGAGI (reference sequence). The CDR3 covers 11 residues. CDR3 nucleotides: TGTGCCAGCAGGAGGGAAGATGCGCAGTATTTT. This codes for CASRREDAQYF.

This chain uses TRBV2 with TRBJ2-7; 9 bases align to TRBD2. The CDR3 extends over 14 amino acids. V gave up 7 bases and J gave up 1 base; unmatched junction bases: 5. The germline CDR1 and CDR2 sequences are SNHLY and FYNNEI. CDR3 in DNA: TGTGCCAGCAATAGCGCGGGGGGGTCCTACGAGCAGTACTTC. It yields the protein CASNSAGGSYEQYF.

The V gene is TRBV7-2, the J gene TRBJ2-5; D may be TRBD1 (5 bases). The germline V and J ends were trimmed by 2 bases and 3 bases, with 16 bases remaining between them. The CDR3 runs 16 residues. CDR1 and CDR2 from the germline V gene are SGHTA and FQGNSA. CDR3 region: CASSLIYRGWKETQYF. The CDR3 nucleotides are TGTGCCAGCAGCTTAATTTATAGGGGTTGGAAAGAGACCCAGTACTTC. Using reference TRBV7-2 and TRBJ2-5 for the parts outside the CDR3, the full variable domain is GAGVSQSPSNKVTEKGKDVELRCDPISGHTALYWYRQSLGQGLEFLIYFQGNSAPDKSGLPSDRFSAERTGGSVSTLTIQRTQQEDSAVYLCASSLIYRGWKETQYFGPGTRLLVL.

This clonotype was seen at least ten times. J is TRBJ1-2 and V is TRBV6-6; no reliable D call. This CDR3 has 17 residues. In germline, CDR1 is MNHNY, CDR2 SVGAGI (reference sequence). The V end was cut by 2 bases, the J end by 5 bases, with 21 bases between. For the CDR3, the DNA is TGTGCCAGCAGTTACGGAGGGTCCGTGCGGCCCCTATATGGCTACACCTTC. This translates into CASSYGGSVRPLYGYTF.

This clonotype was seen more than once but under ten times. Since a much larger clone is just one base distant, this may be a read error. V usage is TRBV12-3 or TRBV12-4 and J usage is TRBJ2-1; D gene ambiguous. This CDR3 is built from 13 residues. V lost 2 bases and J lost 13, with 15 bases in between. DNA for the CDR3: TGTGCCAGCAGTTTATCCAGTCAAGAGACCCAGTTCTTC. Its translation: CASSLSSQETQFF.

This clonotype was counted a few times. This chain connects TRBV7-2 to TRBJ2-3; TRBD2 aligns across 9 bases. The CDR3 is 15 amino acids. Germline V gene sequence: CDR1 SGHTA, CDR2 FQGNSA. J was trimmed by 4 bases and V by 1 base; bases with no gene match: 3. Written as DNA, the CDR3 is TGTGCCAGCAGCTTAGATGCGGGGGGGTCAGATACGCAGTATTTT. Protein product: CASSLDAGGSDTQYF.

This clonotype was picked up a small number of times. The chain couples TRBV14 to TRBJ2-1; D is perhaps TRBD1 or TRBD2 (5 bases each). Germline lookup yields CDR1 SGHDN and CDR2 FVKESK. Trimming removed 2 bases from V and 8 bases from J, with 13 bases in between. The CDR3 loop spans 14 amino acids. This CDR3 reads CASSQIGESYEQFF. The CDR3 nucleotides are TGTGCCAGCAGCCAAATAGGGGAGTCTTATGAGCAGTTCTTC.

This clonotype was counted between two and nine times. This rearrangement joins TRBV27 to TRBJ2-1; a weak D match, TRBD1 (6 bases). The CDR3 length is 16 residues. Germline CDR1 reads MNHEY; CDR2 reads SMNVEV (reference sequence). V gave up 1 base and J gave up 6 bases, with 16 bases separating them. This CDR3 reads CASSLLVTGSVNEQFF. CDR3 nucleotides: TGTGCCAGCAGTTTATTGGTTACAGGGAGCGTCAATGAGCAGTTCTTC.

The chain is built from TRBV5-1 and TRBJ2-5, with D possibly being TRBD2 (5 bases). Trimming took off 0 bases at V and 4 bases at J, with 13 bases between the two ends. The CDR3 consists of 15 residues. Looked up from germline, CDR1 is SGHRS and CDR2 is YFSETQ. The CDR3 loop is CASSLVTGTVETQYF. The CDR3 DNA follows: TGCGCCAGCAGCTTGGTTACGGGAACTGTAGAGACCCAGTACTTC. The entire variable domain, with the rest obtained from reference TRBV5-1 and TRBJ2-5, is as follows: KAGVTQTPRYLIKTRGQQVTLSCSPISGHRSVSWYQQTPGQGLQFLFEYFSETQRNKGNFPGRFSGRQFSNSRSEMNVSTLELGDSALYLCASSLVTGTVETQYFGPGTRLLVL.

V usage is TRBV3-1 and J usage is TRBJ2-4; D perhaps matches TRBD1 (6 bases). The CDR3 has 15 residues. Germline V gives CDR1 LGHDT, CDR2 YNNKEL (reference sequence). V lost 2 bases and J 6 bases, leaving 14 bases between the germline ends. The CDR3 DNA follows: TGTGCCAGCAGCCAATCCCTGGGGGCCGGAAACATTCAGTACTTC. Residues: CASSQSLGAGNIQYF.

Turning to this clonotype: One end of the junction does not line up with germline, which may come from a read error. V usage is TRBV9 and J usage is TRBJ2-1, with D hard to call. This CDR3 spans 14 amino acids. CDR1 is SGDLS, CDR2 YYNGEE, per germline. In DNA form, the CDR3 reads TGTGCCGGCAGCGTAGACCGGAGATACAATGAGCAGTTCTTC. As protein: CAGSVDRRYNEQFF.

CDR3 loop: CSARSGGQETQFF. The CDR3 DNA is TGCAGTGCGAGGTCCGGGGGCCAAGAGACCCAGTTCTTC. V is TRBV20-1 and J is TRBJ2-1; either TRBD1 or TRBD2 may fit D (6 bases each). The CDR3 sequence is 13 residues long. V gave up 6 bases and J gave up 13 bases, with 22 bases separating them. The V gene's germline CDR1 is DFQATT and CDR2 SNEGSKA (reference sequence).

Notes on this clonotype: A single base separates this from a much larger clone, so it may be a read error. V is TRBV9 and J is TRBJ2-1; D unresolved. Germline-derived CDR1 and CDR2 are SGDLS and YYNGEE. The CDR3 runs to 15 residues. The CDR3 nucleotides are TGTGTCAGCAGCGTAGACCTAAGTCCATACAATGAGCAGTTCTTC. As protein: CVSSVDLSPYNEQFF. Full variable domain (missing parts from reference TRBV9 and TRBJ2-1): DSGVTQTPKHLITATGQRVTLRCSPRSGDLSVYWYQQSLDQGLQFLIQYYNGEERAKGNILERFSAQQFPDLHSELNLSSLELGDSALYFCVSSVDLSPYNEQFFGPGTRLTVL.

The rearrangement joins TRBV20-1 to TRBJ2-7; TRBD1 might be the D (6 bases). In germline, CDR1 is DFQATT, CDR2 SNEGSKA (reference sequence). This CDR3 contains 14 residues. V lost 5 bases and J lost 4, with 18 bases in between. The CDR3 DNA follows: TGCAGTGCTTCCCGAGAGGGGGTATCTTACGAGCAGTACTTC. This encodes CSASREGVSYEQYF.

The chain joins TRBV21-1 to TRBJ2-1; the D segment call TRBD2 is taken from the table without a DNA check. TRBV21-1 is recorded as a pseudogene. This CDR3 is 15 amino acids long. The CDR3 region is CASNPKRGGINEQFF. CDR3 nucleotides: TGTGCCAGCAACCCTAAGCGGGGGGGTATCAATGAGCAGTTCTTC.

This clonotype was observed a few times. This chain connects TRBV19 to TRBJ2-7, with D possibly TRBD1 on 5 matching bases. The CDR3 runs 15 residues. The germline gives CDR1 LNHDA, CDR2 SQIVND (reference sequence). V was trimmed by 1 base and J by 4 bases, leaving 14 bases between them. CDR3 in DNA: TGTGCCAGTAGTATAGTGGCGTCCAAGGGGTACGAGCAGTACTTC. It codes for CASSIVASKGYEQYF.

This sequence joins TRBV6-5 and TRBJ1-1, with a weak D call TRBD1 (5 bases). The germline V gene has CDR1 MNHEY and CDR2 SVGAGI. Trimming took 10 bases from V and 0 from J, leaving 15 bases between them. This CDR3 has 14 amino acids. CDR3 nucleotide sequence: TGTGCCACCAGCCTCGCGGGGCTGAACACTGAAGCTTTCTTT. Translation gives CATSLAGLNTEAFF.

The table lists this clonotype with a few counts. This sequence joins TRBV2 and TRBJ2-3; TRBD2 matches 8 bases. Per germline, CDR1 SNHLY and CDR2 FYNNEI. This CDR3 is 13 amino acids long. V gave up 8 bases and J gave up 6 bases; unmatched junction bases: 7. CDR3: CASLGGAIDTQYF. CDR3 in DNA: TGTGCCAGCCTCGGGGGGGCTATTGATACGCAGTATTTT.

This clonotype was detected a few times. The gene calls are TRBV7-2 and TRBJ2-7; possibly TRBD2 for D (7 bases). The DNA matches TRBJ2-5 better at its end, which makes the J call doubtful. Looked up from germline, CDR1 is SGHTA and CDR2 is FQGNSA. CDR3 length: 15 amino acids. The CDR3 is CASSLGGGVMETQYF. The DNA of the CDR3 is TGTGCCAGCAGTCTAGGGGGGGGTGTTATGGAGACCCAGTACTTC.

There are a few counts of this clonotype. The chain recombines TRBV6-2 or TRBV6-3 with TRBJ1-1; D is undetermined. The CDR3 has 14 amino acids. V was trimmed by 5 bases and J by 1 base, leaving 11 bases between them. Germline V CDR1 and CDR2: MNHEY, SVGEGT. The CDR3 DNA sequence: TGTGCCAGCAGTCCCCTCGCCTCGAACACTGAAGCTTTCTTT. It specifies CASSPLASNTEAFF.

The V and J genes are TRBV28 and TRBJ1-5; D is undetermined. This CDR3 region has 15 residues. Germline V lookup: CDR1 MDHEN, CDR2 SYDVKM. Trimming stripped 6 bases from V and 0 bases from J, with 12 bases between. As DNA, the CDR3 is TGTGCCAGCAGACGCAGGATTAATAGCAATCAGCCCCAGCATTTT. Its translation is CASRRRINSNQPQHF.

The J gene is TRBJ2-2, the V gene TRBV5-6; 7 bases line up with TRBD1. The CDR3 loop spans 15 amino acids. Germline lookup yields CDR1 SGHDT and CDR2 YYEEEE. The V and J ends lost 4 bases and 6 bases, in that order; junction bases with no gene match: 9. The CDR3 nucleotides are TGTGCCAGCAGCATATCCTACAGGGGCGCCGGGGAGCTGTTTTTT. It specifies CASSISYRGAGELFF.

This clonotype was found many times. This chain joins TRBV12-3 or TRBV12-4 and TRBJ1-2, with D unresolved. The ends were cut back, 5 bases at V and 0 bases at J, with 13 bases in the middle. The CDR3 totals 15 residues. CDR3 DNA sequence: TGTGCCAGCAGTCCTAGGCTTACACCTAACTATGGCTACACCTTC. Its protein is CASSPRLTPNYGYTF.

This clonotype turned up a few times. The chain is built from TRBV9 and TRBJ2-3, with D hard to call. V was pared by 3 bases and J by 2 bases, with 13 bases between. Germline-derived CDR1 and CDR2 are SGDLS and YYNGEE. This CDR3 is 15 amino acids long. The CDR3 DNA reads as TGTGCCAGCAGCGAGCTGCCCCGCCCCACAGATACGCAGTATTTT. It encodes CASSELPRPTDTQYF.

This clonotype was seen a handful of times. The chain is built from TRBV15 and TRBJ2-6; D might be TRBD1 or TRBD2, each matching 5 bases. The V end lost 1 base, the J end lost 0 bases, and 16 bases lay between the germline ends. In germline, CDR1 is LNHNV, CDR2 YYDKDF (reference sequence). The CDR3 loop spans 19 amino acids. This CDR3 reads CATSRASGPLFSGANVLTF. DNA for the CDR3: TGTGCCACCAGCAGAGCCTCGGGACCTCTCTTCTCTGGGGCCAACGTCCTGACTTTC.

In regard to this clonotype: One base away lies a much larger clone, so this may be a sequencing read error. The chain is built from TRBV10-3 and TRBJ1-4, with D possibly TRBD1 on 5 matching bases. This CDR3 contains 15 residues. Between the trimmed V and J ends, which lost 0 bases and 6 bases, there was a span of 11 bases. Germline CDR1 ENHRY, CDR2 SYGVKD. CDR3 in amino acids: CAISESGQRYEKLFF. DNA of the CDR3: TGTGCCATCAGTGAGTCGGGGCAGAGATATGAAAAACTGTTTTTT.

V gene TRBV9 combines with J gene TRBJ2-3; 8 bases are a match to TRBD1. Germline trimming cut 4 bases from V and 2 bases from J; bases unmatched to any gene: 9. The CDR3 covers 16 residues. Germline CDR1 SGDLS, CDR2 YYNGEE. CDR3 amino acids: CASSPHGQGFTDTQYF. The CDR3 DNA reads TGTGCCAGCAGCCCCCACGGACAGGGATTCACAGATACGCAGTATTTT.